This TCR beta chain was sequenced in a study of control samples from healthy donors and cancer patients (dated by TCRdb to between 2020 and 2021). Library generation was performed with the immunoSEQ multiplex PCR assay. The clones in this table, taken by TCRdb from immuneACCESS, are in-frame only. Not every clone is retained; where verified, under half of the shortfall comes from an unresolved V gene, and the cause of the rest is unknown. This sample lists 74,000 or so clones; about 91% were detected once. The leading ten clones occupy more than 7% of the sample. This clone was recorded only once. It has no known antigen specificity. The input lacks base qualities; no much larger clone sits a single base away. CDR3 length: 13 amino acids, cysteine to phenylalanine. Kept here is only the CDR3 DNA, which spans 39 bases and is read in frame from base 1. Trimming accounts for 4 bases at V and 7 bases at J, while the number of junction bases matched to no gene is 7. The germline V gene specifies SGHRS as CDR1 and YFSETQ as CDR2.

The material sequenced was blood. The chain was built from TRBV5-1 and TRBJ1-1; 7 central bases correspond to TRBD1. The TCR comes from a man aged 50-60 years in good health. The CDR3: CASSAGTEGEAFF. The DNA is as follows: TGCGCCAGCAGCGCAGGGACAGAAGGTGAAGCTTTCTTT.